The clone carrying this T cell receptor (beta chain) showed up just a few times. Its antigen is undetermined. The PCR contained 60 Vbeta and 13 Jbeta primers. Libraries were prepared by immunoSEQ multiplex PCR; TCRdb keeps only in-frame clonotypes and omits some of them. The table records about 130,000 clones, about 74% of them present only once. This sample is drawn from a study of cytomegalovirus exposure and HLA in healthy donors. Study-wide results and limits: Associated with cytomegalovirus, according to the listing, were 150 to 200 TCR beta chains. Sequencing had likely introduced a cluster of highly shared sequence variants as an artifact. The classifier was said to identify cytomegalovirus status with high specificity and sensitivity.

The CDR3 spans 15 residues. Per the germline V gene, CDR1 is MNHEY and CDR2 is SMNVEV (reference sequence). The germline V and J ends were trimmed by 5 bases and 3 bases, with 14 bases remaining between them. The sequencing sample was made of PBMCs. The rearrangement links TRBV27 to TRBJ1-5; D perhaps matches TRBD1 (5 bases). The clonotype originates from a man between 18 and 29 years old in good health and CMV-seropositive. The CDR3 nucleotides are TGTGCCAGCAGTCAGTGGGGGGTAAACAATCAGCCCCAGCATTTT. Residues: CASSQWGVNNQPQHF.